These T cell receptor beta chains were read from a single sample in a study of cytomegalovirus exposure and HLA in healthy donors. Assay used: immunoSEQ multiplex PCR; TCRdb lists only in-frame clones, some missing. The sample consists of over 200,000 clones, 80% to 95% of them appearing once. Sequenced: PBMCs. All receptors come from a woman aged 30 to 39 in good health and CMV-seronegative. The CDR3 runs from the conserved cysteine through the conserved F or W.

len	v_gene	j_gene	CDR3aa
14	TRBV5-6	TRBJ2-7	CASSYDRGGYEQYF
13	TRBV15	TRBJ2-5	CATSRGPRETQYF
16	TRBV6-1	TRBJ2-7	CASSEHGTRVAREQYF
13	TRBV28	TRBJ2-7	CASTLTGVGEQYF
14	TRBV19	TRBJ2-1	CASSIKTPNNEQFF
15	TRBV6-6	TRBJ2-7	CASSHSSGGNYEQYF
11	TRBV29-1	TRBJ1-1	CSVEGNTEAFF
13	TRBV6-1	TRBJ1-1	CASSELQPPKAFF
14	TRBV4-1	TRBJ2-7	CASSQGDRGLEQYF
15	TRBV6-1	TRBJ2-3	CASSKRQRGGDTQYF
13	TRBV29-1	TRBJ2-3	CSVVLSGSDTQYF
15	TRBV27	TRBJ2-7	CASTHRLAGRYEQYF
15	TRBV5-1	TRBJ2-7	CASSLPGQSSYEQYF
14	TRBV4-1	TRBJ2-2	CASRHNQGTGELFF
14	TRBV27	TRBJ2-7	CASSTQAGAYEQYF
13	TRBV27	TRBJ2-3	CASSWLGEDTQYF
14	TRBV10-1	TRBJ2-7	CASSESGHPYEQYF
15	TRBV11-2	TRBJ2-7	CASSFGVGGSYEQYF